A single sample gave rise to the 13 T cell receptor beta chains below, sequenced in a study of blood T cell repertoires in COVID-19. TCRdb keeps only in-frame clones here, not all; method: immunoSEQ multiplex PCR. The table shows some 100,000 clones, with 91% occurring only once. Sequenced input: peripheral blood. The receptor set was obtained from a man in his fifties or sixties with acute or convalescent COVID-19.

This CDR3 is CASSQYLEGQGEGELFF. CDR3 coding DNA: TGTGCCAGCAGCCAATATCTCGAAGGACAGGGGGAAGGGGAGCTGTTTTTT. The chain has TRBV4-2 and TRBJ2-2; 10 bases are a match to TRBD1. From germline, CDR1 is LGHNA and CDR2 YNFKEQ. The CDR3 runs to 17 residues. The trim removed 2 bases at V and 8 bases at J, leaving 11 bases unmatched.

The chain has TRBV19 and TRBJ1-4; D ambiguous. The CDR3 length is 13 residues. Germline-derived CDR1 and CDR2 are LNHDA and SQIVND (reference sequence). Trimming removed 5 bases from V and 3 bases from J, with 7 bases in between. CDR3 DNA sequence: TGTGCCAGTAGTGAGAGGGCTAATGAAAAACTGTTTTTT. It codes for CASSERANEKLFF.

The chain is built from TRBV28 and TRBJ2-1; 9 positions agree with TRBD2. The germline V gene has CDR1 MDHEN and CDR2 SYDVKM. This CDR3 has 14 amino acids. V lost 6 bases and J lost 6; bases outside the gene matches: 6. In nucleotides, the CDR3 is TGTGCCAGCAGCTTGCGACTAGCGGTCAATGAGCAGTTCTTC. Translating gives CASSLRLAVNEQFF.

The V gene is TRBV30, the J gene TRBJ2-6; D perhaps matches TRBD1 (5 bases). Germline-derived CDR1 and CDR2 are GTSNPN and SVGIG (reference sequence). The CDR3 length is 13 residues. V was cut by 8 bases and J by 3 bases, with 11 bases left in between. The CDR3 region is CAGRVGGANVLTF. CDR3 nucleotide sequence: TGTGCCGGCAGGGTCGGTGGGGCCAACGTCCTGACTTTC.

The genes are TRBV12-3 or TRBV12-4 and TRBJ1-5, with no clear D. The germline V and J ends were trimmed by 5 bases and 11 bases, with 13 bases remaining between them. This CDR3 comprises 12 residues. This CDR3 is CASSPPGKAQHF. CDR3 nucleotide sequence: TGTGCCAGCAGTCCCCCGGGAAAAGCCCAGCATTTT.

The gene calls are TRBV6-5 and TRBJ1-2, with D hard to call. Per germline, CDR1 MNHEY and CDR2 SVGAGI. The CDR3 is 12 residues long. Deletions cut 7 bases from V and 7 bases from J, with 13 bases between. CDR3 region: CASTRGAGGYTF. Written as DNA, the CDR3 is TGTGCCAGCACTCGGGGAGCGGGTGGCTACACCTTC.

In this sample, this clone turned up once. The CDR3 spells CASSLVQGGNEQFF. CDR3 bases: TGTGCCAGCAGCTTGGTACAGGGGGGCAATGAGCAGTTCTTC. J is TRBJ2-1 and V is TRBV5-6, with TRBD1 matching 8 bases. This CDR3 has 14 residues. V dropped 0 bases and J dropped 6; count of bases not matched to a gene: 2. Per the germline V gene, CDR1 is SGHDT and CDR2 is YYEEEE. The entire variable domain, with the rest obtained from reference TRBV5-6 and TRBJ2-1, is as follows: DAGVTQSPTHLIKTRGQQVTLRCSPKSGHDTVSWYQQALGQGPQFIFQYYEEEERQRGNFPDRFSGHQFPNYSSELNVNALLLGDSALYLCASSLVQGGNEQFFGPGTRLTVL.

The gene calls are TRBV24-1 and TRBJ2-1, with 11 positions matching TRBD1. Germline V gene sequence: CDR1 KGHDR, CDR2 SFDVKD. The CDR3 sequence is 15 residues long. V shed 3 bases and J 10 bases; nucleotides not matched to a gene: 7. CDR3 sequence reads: CATSDAGTGGGEQFF. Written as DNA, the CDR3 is TGTGCCACCAGTGATGCCGGGACAGGGGGTGGGGAGCAGTTCTTC.

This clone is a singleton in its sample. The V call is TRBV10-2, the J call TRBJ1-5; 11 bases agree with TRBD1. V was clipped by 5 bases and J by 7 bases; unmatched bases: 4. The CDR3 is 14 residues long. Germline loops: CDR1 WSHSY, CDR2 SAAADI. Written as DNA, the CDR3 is TGCGCCAGCAGTTTGGACAGGGGGCGGCAGCCCCAGCATTTT. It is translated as CASSLDRGRQPQHF.

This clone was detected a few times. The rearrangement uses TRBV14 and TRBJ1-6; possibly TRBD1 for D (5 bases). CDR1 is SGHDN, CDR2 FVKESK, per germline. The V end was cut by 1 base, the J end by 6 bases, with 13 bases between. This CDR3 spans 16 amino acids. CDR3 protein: CASSQARVDGNSPLHF. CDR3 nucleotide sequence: TGTGCCAGCAGCCAAGCCAGGGTTGATGGTAATTCACCCCTCCACTTT.

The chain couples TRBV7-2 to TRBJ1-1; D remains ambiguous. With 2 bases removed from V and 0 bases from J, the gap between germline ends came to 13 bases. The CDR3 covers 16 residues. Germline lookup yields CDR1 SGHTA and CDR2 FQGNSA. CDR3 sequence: CASSLYASAMNTEAFF. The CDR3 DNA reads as TGTGCCAGCAGCTTATATGCGTCCGCGATGAACACTGAAGCTTTCTTT.

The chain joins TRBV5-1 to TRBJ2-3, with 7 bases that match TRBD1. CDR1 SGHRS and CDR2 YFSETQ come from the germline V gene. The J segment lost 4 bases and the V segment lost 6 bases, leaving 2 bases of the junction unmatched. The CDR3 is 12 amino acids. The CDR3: CASIGTADTQYF. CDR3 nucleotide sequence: TGCGCCAGCATAGGGACAGCAGATACGCAGTATTTT.

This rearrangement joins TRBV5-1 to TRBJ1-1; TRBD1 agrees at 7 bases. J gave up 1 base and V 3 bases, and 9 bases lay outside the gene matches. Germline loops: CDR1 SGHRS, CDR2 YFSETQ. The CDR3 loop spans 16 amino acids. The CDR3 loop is CASSSGPGQPNTEAFF. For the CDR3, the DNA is TGCGCCAGCAGCTCCGGACCGGGACAGCCGAACACTGAAGCTTTCTTT.